Here is one T cell receptor (beta chain) with its context. The antigen is not known. The data derive from a study of regulatory T cells in long-lasting Graves disease. Overall study context: For a period under 3 months, newly diagnosed Graves' patients had taken antithyroid drugs. The study, taken as a whole, reports: Blood alone, not thyroid tissue, was studied.

As to time point: newly diagnosed GD, antithyroid drugs for less than 3 months. PBMC-derived RNA was used for the TCR library. Patients with Graves' disease were diagnosed by American Thyroid Association guidelines. Trimming cost V 3 bases and J 0 bases, with 15 bases left between them. Germline values: CDR1 PRHDT, CDR2 FYEKMQ (reference sequence). This CDR3 spans 16 amino acids. Relying on iRepertoire HTBI primers and Arm-PCR of CDR3 regions, the team built TCR beta libraries. One entry per CDR3 protein, called by TCRdb with MiXCR from the multiplex PCR reads. Of just over 600,000 distinct CDR3 sequences detected, 15% to 20% appear once; the ten largest clones hold 15% to 20%. The data were also submitted as part of a second study, on T cells in Graves' hyperthyroidism and ophthalmopathy. This second study says: The primer set for the first-round RT-PCR of the TCR CDR3 was HTBI.

The source of this sequence is a woman between 25 and 40 years old with Graves disease. The sample in question was peripheral blood mononuclear cells (PBMCs), obtained at new diagnosis, from a patient treated with antithyroid drugs. The J gene is TRBJ2-7, the V gene TRBV13; no reliable D call. The CDR3 sequence: CASSFPVFVFSYEQYF. DNA for the CDR3: TGTGCCAGCAGCTTCCCGGTTTTCGTATTCTCCTACGAGCAGTACTTC.